Below are 10 T cell receptor beta chains sequenced from a single sample in a study of memory CD8 T cells in hepatitis C reinfection. Time point denoted: pre-reinfection, 55 to 20 weeks before reinfection detection. Sorted cells were sequenced directly ex vivo without any in vitro expansion. TCRdb keeps only in-frame clones here, not all; method: immunoSEQ multiplex PCR. The sample records 50,000 or so clones, about nine tenths being singletons. Input material: naive CD8+ T cells sorted from blood. These TCRs come from a man younger than 35 with hepatitis C virus infection.

The J gene is TRBJ1-6, the V gene TRBV4-1; no clear D gene. Germline V gives CDR1 MGHRA, CDR2 YSYEKL. This CDR3 spans 17 amino acids. Trimming removed 4 bases at V and 0 bases at J, with 13 bases between. CDR3 residues: CASSLRTGSSYNSPLHF. The CDR3 bases are TGCGCCAGCAGCCTCCGGACGGGAAGCTCCTATAATTCACCCCTCCACTTT.

The genes are TRBV7-9 and TRBJ2-7; D might be TRBD2 (5 bases). In germline, CDR1 is SEHNR, CDR2 FQNEAQ (reference sequence). The CDR3 is 15 residues long. V lost 4 bases and J lost 2, with 15 bases in between. The CDR3 DNA follows: TGTGCCAGCAGCTCCCCTTTAGGACTCGCCTACGAGCAGTACTTC. This translates into CASSSPLGLAYEQYF.

The chain combines TRBV7-2 with TRBJ2-1; TRBD2 matches 11 bases. Germline assignment: CDR1 SGHTA and CDR2 FQGNSA. V shed 5 bases and J 6 bases; nucleotides not matched to a gene: 6. The CDR3 is made up of 15 amino acids. The CDR3 DNA sequence: TGTGCCAGCAGCCCGACTAGCGGGGCAGGCAATGAGCAGTTCTTC. It encodes CASSPTSGAGNEQFF.

The chain carries TRBV27 and TRBJ2-3; 7 bases match TRBD2. Germline V gene sequence: CDR1 MNHEY, CDR2 SMNVEV (reference sequence). The CDR3 runs 18 residues. The V segment lost 6 bases and the J segment 0 bases; nucleotides outside the gene matches: 15. The CDR3 region is CASRPQVPSGPSTDTQYF. CDR3 nucleotides: TGTGCCAGCAGACCCCAGGTGCCTAGCGGCCCAAGCACAGATACGCAGTATTTT.

The V call is TRBV6-5, the J call TRBJ2-3, with 11 positions matching TRBD2. This CDR3 contains 15 residues. V lost 6 bases and J lost 4; bases outside the gene matches: 6. Per the germline V gene, CDR1 is MNHEY and CDR2 is SVGAGI. CDR3 residues: CASRRLAGSSDTQYF. The CDR3 DNA sequence: TGTGCCAGCAGACGACTAGCGGGATCTTCAGATACGCAGTATTTT.

The chain uses TRBV4-1 and TRBJ1-6; the match to TRBD1 covers 7 bases. The germline gives CDR1 MGHRA, CDR2 YSYEKL. Trimming at V came to 1 base and at J to 7 bases, leaving 7 bases not matched to a gene. The CDR3 extends over 16 amino acids. CDR3 amino acids: CASSQATGVGNSPLHF. The CDR3 DNA sequence: TGCGCCAGCAGCCAAGCAACAGGGGTGGGGAATTCACCCCTCCACTTT.

This chain joins TRBV7-9 and TRBJ2-1; tentative D call: TRBD1 (6 bases). This CDR3 contains 16 residues. The germline V gene has CDR1 SEHNR and CDR2 FQNEAQ (reference sequence). Deletions cut 2 bases from V and 6 bases from J, with 17 bases between. This chain's CDR3 is CASSLTMGAFLNEQFF. In DNA form, the CDR3 reads TGTGCCAGCAGCTTAACGATGGGGGCGTTCCTCAATGAGCAGTTCTTC.

The rearrangement links TRBV27 to TRBJ2-7, with a tentative D call TRBD2 (6 bases). The germline V gene encodes CDR1 MNHEY and CDR2 SMNVEV (reference sequence). The CDR3 loop spans 15 amino acids. V lost 3 bases and J lost 4, with 16 bases in between. The CDR3 bases are TGTGCCAGCAGTTTGGCGGGAAGAGGCCTATACGAGCAGTACTTC. It codes for CASSLAGRGLYEQYF.

The chain uses TRBV4-3 and TRBJ2-1, with a weak D call TRBD1 (5 bases). The CDR3 is made up of 19 amino acids. Trimming took off 4 bases at V and 0 bases at J, with 22 bases between the two ends. Per germline, CDR1 LGHNA and CDR2 YSLEER. CDR3 sequence: CASSLQTYRQFFSYNEQFF. In nucleotides, the CDR3 is TGCGCCAGCAGCCTTCAAACTTATAGACAGTTCTTCTCCTACAATGAGCAGTTCTTC.

This clone was detected only a few times. CDR3 loop: CASSPRPGQGPLDYGYTF. CDR3 coding DNA: TGTGCCAGCAGCCCTCGCCCGGGACAGGGGCCACTAGACTATGGCTACACCTTC. This chain connects TRBV7-9 to TRBJ1-2, with TRBD1 identical over 10 bases. J was trimmed by 3 bases and V by 5 bases; bases with no gene match: 15. The CDR3 totals 18 residues. The germline V gene has CDR1 SEHNR and CDR2 FQNEAQ (reference sequence). The entire variable domain, with the rest obtained from reference TRBV7-9 and TRBJ1-2, is as follows: DTGVSQNPRHKITKRGQNVTFRCDPISEHNRLYWYRQTLGQGPEFLTYFQNEAQLEKSRLLSDRFSAERPKGSFSTLEIQRTEQGDSAMYLCASSPRPGQGPLDYGYTFGSGTRLTVV.